This TCR beta chain was found in a study of shared clonotypes between healthy human individuals. Study-wide points: The sharing of 5% to 5.5% of naive CD4 clonotypes was seen across a handful of donors.

The CDR3 loop spans 17 amino acids. With 0 bases removed from V and 10 bases from J, the gap between germline ends came to 22 bases. Germline-derived CDR1 and CDR2 are LGHNA and YSLEER. Concerning this clone: Its antigen is not identified.

Here immunoSEQ multiplex PCR was the method, and the copy in TCRdb shows in-frame clones only, minus some. This table holds about 1,500,000 clones, around 95% found once. V usage is TRBV4-3 and J usage is TRBJ2-1, with D tentatively TRBD2 (6 bases). The sequenced material came from naive CD4+ T cells sorted from blood. The subset here: CD45RA+ positively selected. This TCR was sampled from a man aged 25 to 45 in good health. The CDR3 spells CASSQERGGPPWGEQFF. CDR3 coding DNA: TGCGCCAGCAGCCAAGAAAGGGGAGGCCCCCCTTGGGGAGAGCAGTTCTTC.